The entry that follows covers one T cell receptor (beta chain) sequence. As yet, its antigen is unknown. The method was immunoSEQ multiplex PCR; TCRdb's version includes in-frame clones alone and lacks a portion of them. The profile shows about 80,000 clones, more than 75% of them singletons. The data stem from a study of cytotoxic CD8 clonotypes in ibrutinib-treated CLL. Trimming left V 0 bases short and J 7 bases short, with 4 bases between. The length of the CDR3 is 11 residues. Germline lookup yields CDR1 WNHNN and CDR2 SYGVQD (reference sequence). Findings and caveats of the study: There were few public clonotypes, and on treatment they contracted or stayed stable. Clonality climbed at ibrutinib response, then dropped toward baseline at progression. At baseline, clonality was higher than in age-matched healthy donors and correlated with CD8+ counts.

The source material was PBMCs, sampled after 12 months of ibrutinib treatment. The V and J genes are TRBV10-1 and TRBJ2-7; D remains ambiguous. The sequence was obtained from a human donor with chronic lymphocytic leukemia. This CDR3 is CASSESREQYF. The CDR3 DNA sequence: TGCGCCAGCAGTGAGTCGAGGGAGCAGTACTTC.